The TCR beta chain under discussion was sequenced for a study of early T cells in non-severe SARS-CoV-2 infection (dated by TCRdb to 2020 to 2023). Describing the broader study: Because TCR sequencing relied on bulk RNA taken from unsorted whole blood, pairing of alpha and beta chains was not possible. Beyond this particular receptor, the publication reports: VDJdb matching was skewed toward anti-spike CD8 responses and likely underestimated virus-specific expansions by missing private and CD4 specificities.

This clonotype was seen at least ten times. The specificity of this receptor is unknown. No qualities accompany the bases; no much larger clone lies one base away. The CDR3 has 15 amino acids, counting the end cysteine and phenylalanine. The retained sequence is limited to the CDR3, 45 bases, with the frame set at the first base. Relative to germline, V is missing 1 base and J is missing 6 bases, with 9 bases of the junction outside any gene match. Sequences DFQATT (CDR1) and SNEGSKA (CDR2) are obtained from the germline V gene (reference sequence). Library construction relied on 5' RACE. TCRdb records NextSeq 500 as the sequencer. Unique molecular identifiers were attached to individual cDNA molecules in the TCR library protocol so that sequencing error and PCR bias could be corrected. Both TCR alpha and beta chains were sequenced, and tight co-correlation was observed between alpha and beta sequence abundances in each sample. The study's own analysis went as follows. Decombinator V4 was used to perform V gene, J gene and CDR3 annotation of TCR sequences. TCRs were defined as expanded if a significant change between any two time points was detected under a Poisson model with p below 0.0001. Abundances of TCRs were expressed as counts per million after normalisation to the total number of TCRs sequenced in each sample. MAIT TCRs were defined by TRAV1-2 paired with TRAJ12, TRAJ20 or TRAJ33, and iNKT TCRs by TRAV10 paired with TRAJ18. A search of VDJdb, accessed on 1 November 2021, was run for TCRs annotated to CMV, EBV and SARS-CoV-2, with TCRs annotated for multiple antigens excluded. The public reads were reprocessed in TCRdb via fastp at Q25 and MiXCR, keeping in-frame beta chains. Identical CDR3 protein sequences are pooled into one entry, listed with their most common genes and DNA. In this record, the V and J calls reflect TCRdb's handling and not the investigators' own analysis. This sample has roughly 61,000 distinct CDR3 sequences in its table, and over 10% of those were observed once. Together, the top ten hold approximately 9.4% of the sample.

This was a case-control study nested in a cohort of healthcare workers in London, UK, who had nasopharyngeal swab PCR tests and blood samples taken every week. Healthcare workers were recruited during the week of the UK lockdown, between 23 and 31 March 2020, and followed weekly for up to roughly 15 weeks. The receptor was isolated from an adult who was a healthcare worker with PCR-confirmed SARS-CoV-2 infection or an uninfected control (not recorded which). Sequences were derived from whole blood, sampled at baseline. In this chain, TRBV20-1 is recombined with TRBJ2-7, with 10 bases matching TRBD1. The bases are TGCAGTGCTAGAGCTACTGACAGGGGGCCGGGCGAGCAGTACTTC. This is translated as CSARATDRGPGEQYF.